Listed here are 9 T cell receptor beta chains from one sample, sequenced in a study of cytomegalovirus exposure and HLA in healthy donors. The PCR employed 60 Vbeta primers together with 13 Jbeta primers. The data were produced by immunoSEQ multiplex PCR, yet TCRdb's version contains in-frame clones alone and is incomplete. The sample yields 34,000 or so clones, of which the top ten take up around 4.7%. Sequences were obtained from PBMCs. The receptors were gathered from a female donor in good health and CMV-seronegative.

The chain recombines TRBV5-1 with TRBJ2-1; 9 nucleotides align to TRBD1. In germline, CDR1 is SGHRS, CDR2 YFSETQ. The junction had 6 bases not matched to a gene; V was cut back by 1 base and J by 16 bases. The CDR3 contains 12 residues. CDR3 protein: CASSLQAGQGFF. The CDR3 DNA follows: TGCGCCAGCAGCTTGCAGGCGGGACAGGGATTCTTC.

This chain connects TRBV25-1 to TRBJ2-1; 10 bases are a match to TRBD2. This CDR3 is built from 16 residues. J was trimmed by 4 bases and V by 1 base; bases with no gene match: 4. The germline CDR1 and CDR2 sequences are MGHDK and SYGVNS. CDR3 coding DNA: TGTGCCAGCAGTGAATCAGCTAGCGGGGGATACAATGAGCAGTTCTTC. Residues: CASSESASGGYNEQFF.

The rearrangement joins TRBV7-7 to TRBJ1-1; no firm D call. Trimming cost V 2 bases and J 1 base, with 5 bases left between them. The CDR3 has 13 amino acids. The germline CDR1 and CDR2 sequences are SSHAT and FNYEAQ (reference sequence). The CDR3 loop reads CASSLYRNTEAFF. For the CDR3, the DNA is TGTGCCAGCAGCTTATACAGGAACACTGAAGCTTTCTTT.

The chain uses TRBV5-4 and TRBJ2-1; D is perhaps TRBD1 (6 bases). V shed 0 bases and J shed 3 bases, with 10 bases lying between them. The germline V gene has CDR1 SGHNT and CDR2 YYREEE (reference sequence). There are 15 residues in the CDR3. The CDR3 region has the DNA TGTGCCAGCAGCTTGGGACAGGCTTACTACAATGAGCAGTTCTTC. It yields the protein CASSLGQAYYNEQFF. Filled out from reference TRBV5-4 and TRBJ2-1, the complete variable domain reads ETGVTQSPTHLIKTRGQQVTLRCSSQSGHNTVSWYQQALGQGPQFIFQYYREEENGRGNFPPRFSGLQFPNYSSELNVNALELDDSALYLCASSLGQAYYNEQFFGPGTRLTVL.

The rearrangement uses TRBV13 and TRBJ2-5; 10 bases agree with TRBD2. This CDR3 has 15 residues. CDR1 is PRHDT, CDR2 FYEKMQ, per germline (reference sequence). V shed 3 bases and J 7 bases; nucleotides not matched to a gene: 8. The CDR3 spells CASSLDSGGAGTQYF. The CDR3 DNA follows: TGTGCCAGCAGCTTGGACAGCGGGGGGGCGGGGACCCAGTACTTC.

This chain links TRBV28 with TRBJ2-3, with 11 bases lining up with TRBD2. This CDR3 comprises 18 residues. CDR1 and CDR2 (germline): MDHEN, SYDVKM. V was pared by 4 bases and J by 2 bases, with 11 bases of the junction left unmatched. The CDR3 sequence is CASSSDIAGGGFTDTQYF. The CDR3 DNA reads TGTGCCAGCAGTTCTGACATAGCGGGGGGGGGTTTCACAGATACGCAGTATTTT.

The rearrangement uses TRBV30 and TRBJ1-1; D not resolved. The CDR3 has 15 amino acids. Germline CDR1 and CDR2: GTSNPN and SVGIG (reference sequence). Trimming took 8 bases from V and 4 from J, leaving 23 bases between them. The CDR3 spells CARDRMTHGVTEAFF. CDR3 nucleotides: TGTGCCAGAGATAGAATGACTCACGGGGTCACTGAAGCTTTCTTT. The full variable domain, completed using reference TRBV30 and TRBJ1-1, is SQTIHQWPATLVQPVGSPLSLECTVEGTSNPNLYWYRQAAGRGLQLLFYSVGIGQISSEVPQNLSASRPQDRQFILSSKKLLLSDSGFYLCARDRMTHGVTEAFFGQGTRLTVV.

The chain links TRBV28 to TRBJ1-2, with 9 bases identical to TRBD1. The CDR3 has 15 amino acids. CDR1 and CDR2 (germline): MDHEN, SYDVKM. Trimming took 2 bases from V and 5 from J; bases not matched to a gene: 6. DNA of the CDR3: TGTGCCAGCAGTTTAGCCGCAGGACAGGGGTATGGCTACACCTTC. Amino acids: CASSLAAGQGYGYTF.

The rearrangement joins TRBV9 to TRBJ1-2, with D possibly TRBD1 on 5 matching bases. Germline assignment: CDR1 SGDLS and CDR2 YYNGEE. Deletions cut 0 bases from V and 2 bases from J, with 8 bases between. The CDR3 is made up of 14 amino acids. The CDR3 reads CASSVGQPNYGYTF. CDR3 bases: TGTGCCAGCAGCGTAGGACAGCCAAACTATGGCTACACCTTC.